This entry lists 23 T cell receptor beta chains sequenced from one sample in a study of CD8 T cells in ankylosing spondylitis. The antigens these receptors bind are not known. Study conclusions and caveats: What appeared characteristic of ankylosing spondylitis blood was a TCR beta motif of several highly homologous variants.

TCRdb ran MiXCR on the 5' RACE reads and lists one entry per CDR3 protein. Here the sample spans about 500,000 distinct CDR3 sequences, roughly 13% being singletons. Sequencing input: blood, either unsorted or a sorted T cell fraction (not recorded which). The receptors were sampled from a male donor with ankylosing spondylitis.

V and J are TRBV20-1 and TRBJ2-3; D may correspond to TRBD1 or TRBD2 (6 bases each). This CDR3 contains 15 residues. Germline CDR1 and CDR2: DFQATT and SNEGSKA (reference sequence). Trimming took off 1 base at V and 1 base at J, with 12 bases between the two ends. This CDR3 is CSARGGAVGTDTQYF. CDR3 in DNA: TGCAGTGCTAGAGGGGGGGCAGTGGGCACAGATACGCAGTATTTT.

The chain links TRBV5-1 to TRBJ2-3; the D gene could be TRBD1 or TRBD2 (6 bases each). Germline V lookup: CDR1 SGHRS, CDR2 YFSETQ. This CDR3 region has 15 residues. Trimming left V 9 bases short and J 1 base short, with 18 bases between. The CDR3 coding sequence is TGCGCCACTACGAGGGGGGAATGGGGCACAGATACGCAGTATTTT. Protein product: CATTRGEWGTDTQYF.

Ten or more counts support this clonotype. V and J are TRBV12-3 or TRBV12-4 and TRBJ2-1, with D perhaps being TRBD1 or TRBD2 (5 bases each). V was shortened by 8 bases and J by 5 bases, with 10 bases between the two germline ends. The CDR3 contains 12 residues. Written as DNA, the CDR3 is TGTGCCAGCCGGGGACCGAACAATGAGCAGTTCTTC. It is translated as CASRGPNNEQFF.

This clonotype was detected a few times. The rearrangement uses TRBV20-1 and TRBJ1-4, with unresolved D. V gave up 1 base and J gave up 4 bases, with 19 bases separating them. The CDR3 has 17 amino acids. The germline V gene has CDR1 DFQATT and CDR2 SNEGSKA (reference sequence). The CDR3 region has the DNA TGCAGTGCTAGAGGAGACCCGGGCACAGCAAATAATGAAAAACTGTTTTTT. Its translation: CSARGDPGTANNEKLFF.

This clonotype was counted only a few times. The V gene is TRBV6-1, the J gene TRBJ2-4; possibly TRBD1 or TRBD2 for D (5 bases each). V was clipped by 8 bases and J by 3 bases, with 11 bases between them. Per germline, CDR1 MNHNS and CDR2 SASEGT. This CDR3 has 13 residues. This chain's CDR3 is CASQGTDKNIQYF. The CDR3 region has the DNA TGTGCCAGCCAAGGGACCGACAAAAACATTCAGTACTTC.

This clonotype was seen only a few times. CDR3 sequence reads: CASSPGGGGRYGYTF. The CDR3 coding sequence is TGTGCCAGCAGCCCCGGGGGAGGGGGCAGGTATGGCTACACCTTC. The gene calls are TRBV7-9 and TRBJ1-2; TRBD1 matches at 7 bases. This CDR3 is built from 15 residues. V lost 5 bases to trimming and J lost 5 bases; unmatched junction nucleotides: 11. Germline CDR1 is SEHNR and CDR2 is FQNEAQ (reference sequence).

This clonotype showed up just a few times. The V and J genes are TRBV15 and TRBJ2-5, with TRBD2 identical over 8 bases. The V gene's germline CDR1 is LNHNV and CDR2 YYDKDF (reference sequence). Trimming at V came to 4 bases and at J to 2 bases, leaving 6 bases not matched to a gene. The CDR3 has 15 residues. The CDR3 region is CATSIRSSGQETQYF. The CDR3 DNA sequence: TGTGCCACCAGCATTCGGTCTAGCGGGCAAGAGACCCAGTACTTC.

A few counts support this clonotype. The chain links TRBV5-5 to TRBJ1-5, with D unresolved. Germline-derived CDR1 and CDR2 are SGHKS and YYEKEE (reference sequence). The V end was cut by 3 bases, the J end by 2 bases, with 6 bases between. This CDR3 comprises 13 residues. The DNA for the CDR3 is TGTGCCAGCAGCTGGCAGGGCAATCAGCCCCAGCATTTT. Translation gives CASSWQGNQPQHF.

This clonotype has only a few counts. This chain connects TRBV5-1 to TRBJ2-3, with 8 bases fitting TRBD2. The ends lost 0 bases at V and 5 bases at J; junction bases unmatched: 8. Germline CDR1 and CDR2: SGHRS and YFSETQ. The CDR3 spans 16 residues. This CDR3 reads CASSLETSELGDTQYF. In DNA, the CDR3 is TGCGCCAGCAGCTTGGAGACTAGCGAATTAGGAGATACGCAGTATTTT. The complete variable domain, with remaining parts taken from reference TRBV5-1 and TRBJ2-3, reads KAGVTQTPRYLIKTRGQQVTLSCSPISGHRSVSWYQQTPGQGLQFLFEYFSETQRNKGNFPGRFSGRQFSNSRSEMNVSTLELGDSALYLCASSLETSELGDTQYFGPGTRLTVL.

The chain employs TRBV6-5 and TRBJ1-5; TRBD1 matches 8 bases. V lost 0 bases, J lost 9 bases, and 10 bases stayed unmatched. The CDR3 totals 16 residues. CDR1 and CDR2 (germline): MNHEY, SVGAGI. CDR3 DNA sequence: TGTGCCAGCAGTTACTCGACTGGACAGGGTGGGCCGCCCCAGCATTTT. Encoded protein: CASSYSTGQGGPPQHF.

The chain uses TRBV5-1 and TRBJ1-1; 9 nucleotides agree with TRBD1. The germline CDR1 and CDR2 sequences are SGHRS and YFSETQ. The CDR3 totals 15 residues. The trim removed 3 bases at V and 3 bases at J, leaving 6 bases unmatched. Written as DNA, the CDR3 is TGCGCCAGCAGCTCCTTGGACAGGGGATACACTGAAGCTTTCTTT. Translating gives CASSSLDRGYTEAFF.

The V call is TRBV11-2, the J call TRBJ2-1, with D uncertain. The germline CDR1 and CDR2 sequences are SGHAT and FQNNGV. The CDR3 runs 14 residues. V was clipped by 2 bases and J by 9 bases, with 14 bases between them. In DNA form, the CDR3 reads TGTGCCAGCAGCTTACGGCAGCTGCTGGGTGAGCAGTTCTTC. It specifies CASSLRQLLGEQFF.

This chain uses TRBV19 with TRBJ2-7; TRBD1 matches at 8 bases. The junction had 4 bases not matched to a gene; V was cut back by 7 bases and J by 2 bases. CDR3 length: 13 residues. CDR1 LNHDA and CDR2 SQIVND come from the germline V gene (reference sequence). CDR3 residues: CASMDRATYEQYF. CDR3 bases: TGTGCCAGTATGGACAGGGCGACCTACGAGCAGTACTTC.

This clonotype was counted a few times. The V and J genes are TRBV24-1 and TRBJ2-1, with D possibly being TRBD1 (6 bases). CDR1 and CDR2 (germline): KGHDR, SFDVKD. Trimming took 4 bases from V and 0 from J, leaving 12 bases between them. The CDR3 is made up of 16 amino acids. The CDR3 here is CATSESGRGSYNEQFF. The CDR3 nucleotides are TGTGCCACCAGTGAATCAGGCAGGGGCTCCTACAATGAGCAGTTCTTC.

This clonotype was found a few times. The rearrangement links TRBV12-3 or TRBV12-4 to TRBJ2-3, with a weak D call TRBD2 (5 bases). The CDR3 extends over 11 amino acids. The V end lost 7 bases, the J end lost 7 bases, and 9 bases lay between the germline ends. CDR3 region: CASTAGYTQYF. For the CDR3, the DNA is TGTGCCAGCACCGCGGGTTATACGCAGTATTTT.

This clonotype was seen a handful of times. The genes are TRBV29-1 and TRBJ2-2, with 14 bases matching TRBD2. The CDR3 length is 17 residues. In germline, CDR1 is SQVTM, CDR2 ANQGSEA. J was trimmed by 5 bases and V by 3 bases; bases with no gene match: 8. DNA for the CDR3: TGCAGCGTTGAGATGGGACTAGCGGGAGTTCAAACCGGGGAGCTGTTTTTT. Protein: CSVEMGLAGVQTGELFF.

This clonotype was seen at least ten times. V gene TRBV4-1 combines with J gene TRBJ2-6; D gene ambiguous. The CDR3 loop spans 16 amino acids. From germline, CDR1 is MGHRA and CDR2 YSYEKL. V was trimmed by 3 bases and J by 1 base, leaving 10 bases between them. CDR3 sequence (DNA): TGCGCCAGCAGCCATGACTTTAAATCTGGGGCCAACGTCCTGACTTTC. Protein: CASSHDFKSGANVLTF.

The chain joins TRBV29-1 to TRBJ2-1, with 10 bases lining up with TRBD2. Unmatched junction bases numbered 5, after V lost 2 bases and J lost 10 bases. This CDR3 has 13 amino acids. Germline V lookup: CDR1 SQVTM, CDR2 ANQGSEA. The CDR3 spells CSVELAGAVEQFF. For the CDR3, the DNA is TGCAGCGTTGAACTAGCGGGAGCTGTGGAGCAGTTCTTC.

This clonotype was counted a few times. The chain combines TRBV20-1 with TRBJ2-1, with D possibly matching TRBD2 (6 bases). V was trimmed by 3 bases and J by 8 bases, leaving 14 bases between them. The germline gives CDR1 DFQATT, CDR2 SNEGSKA (reference sequence). The CDR3 runs to 13 residues. CDR3 coding DNA: TGCAGTGCTAGCTCTAGCGTTTCGGATGAGCAGTTCTTC. Translated: CSASSSVSDEQFF.

This clonotype has just a few counts. The gene calls are TRBV20-1 and TRBJ1-1; 10 bases align to TRBD1. This CDR3 is built from 15 residues. Germline V gene sequence: CDR1 DFQATT, CDR2 SNEGSKA (reference sequence). J gave up 10 bases and V 7 bases, and 18 bases lay outside the gene matches. CDR3 DNA sequence: TGCAGTGTTGAAGACCGTGACAGGGGGCTTGACTTAGCTTTCTTT. This codes for CSVEDRDRGLDLAFF.

This clonotype showed up just a few times. The V call is TRBV12-3 or TRBV12-4, the J call TRBJ2-1; D gene uncertain. The CDR3 is 11 residues long. Trimming left V 6 bases short and J 9 bases short, with 9 bases between. CDR3 in amino acids: CASRLVVEQFF. In DNA form, the CDR3 reads TGTGCCAGCAGGCTAGTAGTTGAGCAGTTCTTC.

The V gene is TRBV5-1, the J gene TRBJ2-1; 10 nucleotides align to TRBD1. The CDR3 covers 15 residues. The germline CDR1 and CDR2 sequences are SGHRS and YFSETQ. V lost 3 bases, J lost 6 bases, and 6 bases stayed unmatched. This CDR3 reads CASSYLGQGVNEQFF. DNA of the CDR3: TGCGCCAGCAGCTACCTCGGACAGGGGGTCAATGAGCAGTTCTTC.

The sample holds a few counts of this clonotype. The chain combines TRBV3-1 with TRBJ1-2; a weak D match, TRBD1 (5 bases). Trimming took 1 base from V and 7 from J, leaving 16 bases between them. Germline V CDR1 and CDR2: LGHDT, YNNKEL (reference sequence). The CDR3 is 15 amino acids. The CDR3 region has the DNA TGTGCCAGCAGCCAAGGTAACAGGATTTCGCGTGGCTACACCTTC. This codes for CASSQGNRISRGYTF.